This is a list of T cell receptor beta chains from one sample in a study of tumor-infiltrating lymphocytes in localized non-small cell lung cancer. Profiling relied on immunoSEQ multiplex PCR, and the TCRdb table lists in-frame clones only, not all of them. The table shows around 17,000 clones, with 70% to 80% occurring only once. The material sequenced was lung tumor tissue. The receptors were gathered from a human donor with non-small cell lung cancer. Each CDR3 is given with its conserved first and last residue. The D gene is left open where the match is weak. For some rows the clone size is stated as once, few or many, or as a class when expanded; others skip it.

d_call	clone_size	j_call	v_call	cdr3_aa	cdr3_nt
.	.	TRBJ2-3	TRBV14	CASSQAGGTDTQYF	TGTGCCAGCAGCCAAGCGGGGGGCACAGATACGCAGTATTTT
.	.	TRBJ1-3	TRBV27	CASSLLGAEGNTIYF	TGTGCCAGCAGTTTATTGGGGGCGGAAGGAAACACCATATATTTT
TRBD1	.	TRBJ1-4	TRBV4-2	CASSQGQGIVATNEKLFF	TGTGCCAGCAGCCAAGGACAGGGAATTGTTGCAACTAATGAAAAACTGTTTTTT
.	.	TRBJ1-5	TRBV4-1	CASSQGLGGYSNQPQHF	TGCGCCAGCAGCCAAGGACTGGGAGGTTATAGCAATCAGCCCCAGCATTTT
.	.	TRBJ2-7	TRBV28	CASRRHSEGYEQYF	TGTGCCAGCAGACGTCACTCTGAGGGTTACGAGCAGTACTTC
.	.	TRBJ2-1	TRBV30	CAWRFDTGGPYNEQFF	TGTGCCTGGAGGTTCGACACCGGAGGGCCCTACAATGAGCAGTTCTTC
TRBD2	.	TRBJ2-1	TRBV6-1	CASSEMGLAGTYNEQFF	TGTGCCAGCAGTGAAATGGGACTAGCGGGAACTTACAATGAGCAGTTCTTC
.	.	TRBJ1-1	TRBV7-9	CASSSQGGTEAFF	TGTGCCAGCAGCTCTCAGGGAGGCACTGAAGCTTTCTTT
TRBD1	.	TRBJ2-5	TRBV11-2	CASSSRGTGDQETQYF	TGTGCCAGCAGCTCGAGGGGGACAGGGGACCAAGAGACCCAGTACTTC
.	.	TRBJ1-2	TRBV14	CASSQDRGWGGYTF	TGTGCCAGCAGCCAAGATCGGGGCTGGGGCGGCTACACCTTC
TRBD2	few	TRBJ2-7	TRBV18	CASSYTSGSTEQYF	TGTGCCAGCTCATATACTAGCGGGAGTACCGAGCAGTACTTC
.	.	TRBJ2-7	TRBV7-2	CASSLVALSSYEQYF	TGTGCCAGCAGCCTAGTTGCCCTTAGCTCCTACGAGCAGTACTTC
TRBD2	.	TRBJ2-5	TRBV5-1	CASSLEGSGSWKTQYF	TGCGCCAGCAGCTTGGAGGGTAGCGGGAGTTGGAAGACCCAGTACTTC
.	.	TRBJ2-2	TRBV5-1	CASEEGNTGELFF	TGCGCCAGCGAGGAAGGTAACACCGGGGAGCTGTTTTTT
.	once	TRBJ2-1	TRBV14	CASSQTRGEQFF	TGTGCCAGCAGCCAGACTAGAGGGGAGCAGTTCTTC
.	.	TRBJ2-2	TRBV6-4	CASSEKTENTGELFF	TGTGCCAGCAGTGAAAAGACGGAGAACACCGGGGAGCTGTTTTTT
.	.	TRBJ2-1	TRBV14	CASSQDQRGNEQFF	TGTGCCAGCAGCCAAGATCAAAGGGGCAATGAGCAGTTCTTC